The 20 T cell receptor beta chains below all came from one sample that was sequenced in a study of post-analysis software for immune sequencing data. Study-level points and caveats: In patients, roughly five TRBV segments were more frequent than in controls, with TRBV5-6, TRBV5-1 and TRBV20-1 among them.

Which antigens these TCRs recognize remains unknown. Researchers reported that TCR beta cDNA libraries carried unique molecular identifiers. TCRdb re-analysed the PCR reads in MiXCR, keeping a single row per CDR3 protein. The table includes about 430,000 distinct CDR3 sequences, 30% to 40% detected once. Sequences were obtained from blood. The receptors shown here come from a girl aged 2 to 10 with multiple sclerosis.

CDR3 DNA: TGTGCCACCTCGTTAGAGGGGGCCTATGGCTACACCTTC. It specifies CATSLEGAYGYTF. The chain combines TRBV25-1 with TRBJ1-2, with TRBD1 identical over 7 bases. The CDR3 loop spans 13 amino acids. The trim removed 10 bases at V and 4 bases at J, leaving 9 bases unmatched. Germline-derived CDR1 and CDR2 are MGHDK and SYGVNS.

This rearrangement joins TRBV7-9 to TRBJ2-1; no definite D call. Germline lookup yields CDR1 SEHNR and CDR2 FQNEAQ (reference sequence). The CDR3 is made up of 14 amino acids. Trimming took off 3 bases at V and 4 bases at J, with 10 bases between the two ends. The CDR3 sequence is CASSFPGEYNEQFF. DNA of the CDR3: TGTGCCAGCAGCTTTCCTGGCGAGTACAATGAGCAGTTCTTC.

The rearrangement uses TRBV28 and TRBJ2-1; TRBD2 might be the D (5 bases). Trimming took 4 bases from V and 12 from J, leaving 19 bases between them. The length of the CDR3 is 14 residues. Germline V gene sequence: CDR1 MDHEN, CDR2 SYDVKM. CDR3 in amino acids: CASSSGGLEGLQFF. CDR3 sequence (DNA): TGTGCCAGCAGTTCGGGCGGTCTCGAGGGCCTGCAGTTCTTC.

The J gene is TRBJ1-6, the V gene TRBV4-1, with D tentatively TRBD1 (6 bases). This CDR3 has 14 amino acids. V lost 0 bases, J lost 10 bases, and 10 bases lay in between. Germline assignment: CDR1 MGHRA and CDR2 YSYEKL. The CDR3, as DNA: TGCGCCAGCAGCCAAGAACAGGGAGAATCACCCCTCCACTTT. It translates to CASSQEQGESPLHF.

The table lists this clonotype with many counts. The V gene is TRBV7-2, the J gene TRBJ2-7, with D possibly being TRBD2 (5 bases). Trimming pared 1 base from V and 3 bases from J, leaving 10 bases between. CDR3 size: 14 residues. Germline V gene sequence: CDR1 SGHTA, CDR2 FQGNSA. The CDR3 loop reads CASSLGLGSYEQYF. CDR3 nucleotide sequence: TGTGCCAGCAGCTTAGGTCTAGGGAGCTACGAGCAGTACTTC.

The gene calls are TRBV3-1 and TRBJ2-5; TRBD2 is a possible D gene (6 bases). In germline, CDR1 is LGHDT, CDR2 YNNKEL (reference sequence). The CDR3 consists of 13 residues. V lost 4 bases, J lost 1 base, and 7 bases lay in between. The CDR3 loop reads CASSRDFQETQYF. DNA of the CDR3: TGTGCCAGCAGCCGGGACTTCCAAGAGACCCAGTACTTC.

This clonotype came up a few times. This chain connects TRBV4-2 to TRBJ2-1; TRBD1 matches 7 bases. The germline gives CDR1 LGHNA, CDR2 YNFKEQ. V shed 4 bases, J shed 13 bases, and the junction held 19 bases outside the gene matches. The CDR3 contains 16 residues. The CDR3 reads CASSLERPRQGNEQFF. CDR3 bases: TGTGCCAGCAGCCTCGAACGACCACGACAGGGTAACGAACAGTTCTTC.

CDR3 residues: CASSLWTENNYGYTF. The DNA of the CDR3 is TGCGCCAGCAGCTTGTGGACAGAGAACAACTATGGCTACACCTTC. The chain is built from TRBV5-1 and TRBJ1-2; weak D call: TRBD1 (6 bases). Germline V gives CDR1 SGHRS, CDR2 YFSETQ. The V gene lost 1 base and the J gene lost 2 bases, with 12 bases spanning the gap. The CDR3 runs 15 residues.

This clonotype was detected a few times. This chain connects TRBV27 to TRBJ2-7; 9 bases fit TRBD1. Germline values: CDR1 MNHEY, CDR2 SMNVEV (reference sequence). With V trimmed by 7 bases and J by 3 bases, 10 bases remained unmatched. The CDR3 length is 15 residues. The DNA for the CDR3 is TGTGCCAGCATCTACCGCGGGACAGGGAGCTACGAGCAGTACTTC. This encodes CASIYRGTGSYEQYF.

In this sample, this clonotype turned up many times. V is TRBV18 and J is TRBJ1-2; a possible D gene is TRBD1 (5 bases). The CDR3 totals 14 residues. The germline V and J ends were trimmed by 3 bases and 5 bases, with 13 bases remaining between them. Per germline, CDR1 KGHSH and CDR2 LQKENI. This CDR3 reads CASSPAGTEYGYTF. DNA of the CDR3: TGTGCCAGCTCACCTGCTGGGACGGAGTATGGCTACACCTTC.

The chain has TRBV2 and TRBJ2-7; D might be TRBD1 (6 bases). The CDR3 is 12 amino acids. CDR1 and CDR2 from the germline V gene are SNHLY and FYNNEI. V was cut by 8 bases and J by 4 bases, with 12 bases left in between. The CDR3: CASGRQEYEQYF. CDR3 DNA: TGTGCCAGCGGACGACAGGAGTACGAGCAGTACTTC.

This clonotype has only one observation. This sequence joins TRBV20-1 and TRBJ1-5; D ambiguous. CDR3 length: 13 residues. V was trimmed by 1 base and J by 4 bases, leaving 8 bases between them. Germline CDR1 and CDR2: DFQATT and SNEGSKA (reference sequence). CDR3 residues: CSARGQPNQPQHF. The CDR3, as DNA: TGCAGTGCTAGAGGGCAGCCAAATCAGCCCCAGCATTTT.

This clonotype was found a few times. The chain links TRBV7-9 to TRBJ1-2; D may be TRBD1 (6 bases). V was clipped by 4 bases and J by 5 bases, with 23 bases between them. Germline CDR1 and CDR2: SEHNR and FQNEAQ (reference sequence). The CDR3 totals 17 residues. Here the CDR3 reads CASSSLLWGGPVYGYTF. CDR3 nucleotide sequence: TGTGCCAGCAGCTCCCTCCTATGGGGGGGCCCTGTATATGGCTACACCTTC.

V gene TRBV5-1 combines with J gene TRBJ2-1; D is undetermined. This CDR3 is built from 14 residues. Trimming left V 3 bases short and J 5 bases short, with 12 bases between. The germline CDR1 and CDR2 sequences are SGHRS and YFSETQ. CDR3 loop: CASSSWGTDNEQFF. The CDR3, as DNA: TGCGCCAGCAGCTCCTGGGGAACCGACAATGAGCAGTTCTTC.

This clonotype was detected many times. The gene calls are TRBV4-3 and TRBJ2-1, with D perhaps matching TRBD1 (5 bases). CDR3 length: 17 amino acids. Germline V gives CDR1 LGHNA, CDR2 YSLEER. V was cut by 0 bases and J by 9 bases, with 21 bases left in between. The CDR3 spells CASSQDRRQGMQVEQFF. CDR3 nucleotides: TGCGCCAGCAGCCAAGATCGTCGGCAGGGTATGCAGGTTGAGCAGTTCTTC.

The rearrangement joins TRBV4-3 to TRBJ1-2, with D hard to call. The CDR3 length is 15 residues. CDR1 and CDR2 from the germline V gene are LGHNA and YSLEER. V was trimmed by 0 bases and J by 0 bases, leaving 8 bases between them. CDR3 nucleotide sequence: TGCGCCAGCAGCCAAGAAGAGGCCGCTAACTATGGCTACACCTTC. It is translated as CASSQEEAANYGYTF.

This clonotype occurred a few times. V and J are TRBV11-2 and TRBJ2-7, with a weak D call TRBD1 (6 bases). CDR1 and CDR2 (germline): SGHAT, FQNNGV. The CDR3 sequence is 15 residues long. Trimming left V 1 base short and J 2 bases short, with 12 bases between. The CDR3 DNA sequence: TGTGCCAGCAGCTTAGGCCGGGACAATACCTACGAGCAGTACTTC. Its protein is CASSLGRDNTYEQYF.

The chain joins TRBV11-2 to TRBJ2-5; 10 nucleotides line up with TRBD2. The CDR3 is 17 residues long. Germline V gene data show CDR1 as SGHAT and CDR2 as FQNNGV. The J segment lost 7 bases and the V segment lost 2 bases, leaving 13 bases of the junction unmatched. CDR3 protein: CASSLSSTSGASGTQYF. CDR3 nucleotides: TGTGCCAGCAGCTTATCTTCTACTAGCGGGGCCTCTGGGACCCAGTACTTC.

The gene calls are TRBV2 and TRBJ2-1; 8 positions agree with TRBD2. The CDR3 loop spans 13 amino acids. Trimming at V came to 7 bases and at J to 6 bases, leaving 5 bases not matched to a gene. In germline, CDR1 is SNHLY, CDR2 FYNNEI. The CDR3 region is CASMRGAANEQFF. The DNA of the CDR3 is TGTGCCAGCATGCGGGGGGCGGCCAATGAGCAGTTCTTC. The full variable domain, its missing parts supplied by reference TRBV2 and TRBJ2-1, is EPEVTQTPSHQVTQMGQEVILRCVPISNHLYFYWYRQILGQKVEFLVSFYNNEISEKSEIFDDQFSVERPDGSNFTLKIRSTKLEDSAMYFCASMRGAANEQFFGPGTRLTVL.

This clonotype appeared a few times. CDR3 region: CSVEVQGRGQETQYF. Here the CDR3 DNA reads TGCAGCGTTGAAGTTCAGGGGCGAGGGCAAGAGACCCAGTACTTC. The chain combines TRBV29-1 with TRBJ2-5; possibly TRBD1 for D (6 bases). The V gene lost 1 base and the J gene lost 2 bases, with 14 bases spanning the gap. CDR3 length: 15 residues. CDR1 and CDR2 from the germline V gene are SQVTM and ANQGSEA.